A single sample is the source of the 3 T cell receptor beta chains below, sequenced in a study of T-cell reconstitution after alpha-beta-depleted transplantation in children (dated by TCRdb to the mid-2010s). What this sample's time point label stands for: day 60 (about 2 months) after transplantation. The treatment or condition label, read with the paper, signifies: allogeneic hematopoietic cell transplantation with graft depleted of TCRalphabeta T cells and CD19 B cells. Library method: PCR. These reads were obtained on an Illumina HiSeq 2500. To normalize quantification of the TCRbeta repertoire, the TCR libraries were built with molecular barcoding that relied on unique molecular identifiers. TCRdb reprocessed the public reads (quality trimming at Q25 with fastp, clone calling with MiXCR) and kept in-frame beta chains. CDR3 protein duplicates are merged, each entry listing the most common genes and DNA. The sample data list approximately 44,000 distinct CDR3 sequences, and about 5.7% of these were observed just once. Clones ranked in the top ten supply around 30% of the sample.

This specimen was PBMCs, mostly from graft donor cells, taken 60 days after TCRalphabeta/CD19-depleted stem cell transplant. These receptors originate from a female patient younger than 10 who had a stem cell transplant for aplastic anemia, so the T cells may come from the graft donor.

Many counts were recorded for this clonotype. The CDR3 sequence: CSARDPNEQFF. The CDR3 DNA follows: TGCAGTGCTAGAGACCCAAATGAGCAGTTCTTC. V usage is TRBV20-1 and J usage is TRBJ2-1; the D is unclear. V lost 0 bases to trimming and J lost 7 bases, with 4 bases between them. CDR3 length: 11 amino acids. Germline V CDR1 and CDR2: DFQATT, SNEGSKA (reference sequence).

This clonotype has ten or more counts. V is TRBV12-3 or TRBV12-4 and J is TRBJ1-6, with 8 bases aligning to TRBD1. The CDR3 runs 16 residues. V was clipped by 5 bases and J by 7 bases; unmatched bases: 10. CDR3 amino acids: CASSRQGLVGNSPLHF. CDR3 sequence (DNA): TGTGCCAGCAGTCGACAGGGGTTGGTAGGGAATTCACCCCTCCACTTT.

By frequency in the sample, this clonotype is medium-sized. The genes are TRBV7-9 and TRBJ2-5, with 7 bases aligning to TRBD2. The CDR3 has 16 amino acids. The trim removed 5 bases at V and 5 bases at J, leaving 14 bases unmatched. CDR1 is SEHNR and CDR2 is FQNEAQ in the germline V gene (reference sequence). CDR3 loop: CASSPRSAGVPETQYF. Written as DNA, the CDR3 is TGTGCCAGCAGCCCCCGCAGTGCGGGAGTGCCGGAGACCCAGTACTTC.